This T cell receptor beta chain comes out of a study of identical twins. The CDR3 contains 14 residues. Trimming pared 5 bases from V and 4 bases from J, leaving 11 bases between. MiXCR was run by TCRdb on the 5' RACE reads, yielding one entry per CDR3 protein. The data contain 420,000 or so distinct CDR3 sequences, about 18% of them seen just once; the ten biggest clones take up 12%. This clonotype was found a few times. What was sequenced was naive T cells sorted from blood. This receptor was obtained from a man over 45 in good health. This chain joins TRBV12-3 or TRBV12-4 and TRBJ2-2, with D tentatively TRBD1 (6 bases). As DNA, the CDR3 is TGTGCCAGCAGTCGTACAGGGAGCACCGGGGAGCTGTTTTTT. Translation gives CASSRTGSTGELFF.